The 31 T cell receptor beta chains in this list originate from one sample, sequenced in a study of T cell changes during pregnancy in multiple sclerosis. The repertoire was sequenced with immunoSEQ multiplex PCR; TCRdb's copy has only in-frame clones and lacks some. The sample consists of around 66,000 clones, around 91% of them appearing once. Here the sequenced sample was peripheral blood, taken after pregnancy. The source is a female donor in good health, enrolled as a control in a pregnancy study.

V and J are TRBV9 and TRBJ1-1, with a tentative D call TRBD1 (6 bases). V dropped 1 base and J dropped 0 bases, with 10 bases sitting between them. Germline V lookup: CDR1 SGDLS, CDR2 YYNGEE. This CDR3 spans 15 amino acids. The CDR3 nucleotides are TGTGCCAGCAGCGTATTCGCAGGGGTGAACACTGAAGCTTTCTTT. Translation gives CASSVFAGVNTEAFF.

V and J are TRBV6-1 and TRBJ2-6; D gene ambiguous. Germline V gene data show CDR1 as MNHNS and CDR2 as SASEGT. Trimming took 5 bases from V and 1 from J, leaving 3 bases between them. This CDR3 is built from 13 residues. The CDR3 region is CASSSSGANVLTF. CDR3 nucleotide sequence: TGTGCCAGCAGTTCTTCTGGGGCCAACGTCCTGACTTTC.

The chain combines TRBV5-6 with TRBJ1-4, with D uncertain. The CDR3 contains 14 residues. CDR1 SGHDT and CDR2 YYEEEE come from the germline V gene. Trimming stripped 4 bases from V and 5 bases from J, with 12 bases between. The chain's CDR3 is CASSRGGANEKLFF. The CDR3 nucleotides are TGTGCCAGCAGCCGGGGTGGTGCAAATGAAAAACTGTTTTTT.

The rearrangement joins TRBV20-1 to TRBJ2-7; no definite D call. The V end lost 3 bases, the J end lost 1 base, and 4 bases lay between the germline ends. CDR3 length: 11 amino acids. Germline V gene sequence: CDR1 DFQATT, CDR2 SNEGSKA (reference sequence). The CDR3 coding sequence is TGCAGTGCTAGTCTGTCCTACGAGCAGTACTTC. Encoded protein: CSASLSYEQYF.

The gene calls are TRBV7-9 and TRBJ2-2; D is ambiguous. CDR1 and CDR2 from the germline V gene are SEHNR and FQNEAQ (reference sequence). The CDR3 has 12 amino acids. The V gene lost 3 bases and the J gene lost 7 bases, with 6 bases spanning the gap. The CDR3 region has the DNA TGTGCCAGCAGCTTCCGCGGCGGGGAGCTGTTTTTT. It translates to CASSFRGGELFF.

The rearrangement uses TRBV27 and TRBJ2-5, with TRBD2 identical over 7 bases. The ends lost 6 bases at V and 5 bases at J; junction bases unmatched: 12. Germline V gene sequence: CDR1 MNHEY, CDR2 SMNVEV (reference sequence). The length of the CDR3 is 15 residues. The CDR3 nucleotides are TGTGCCAGCAGGACCTCCGGGGGGATTGGTGAGACCCAGTACTTC. It codes for CASRTSGGIGETQYF.

This clone occurred a few times. The CDR3 reads CAWSGQWNTEAFF. CDR3 sequence (DNA): TGTGCCTGGAGTGGGCAGTGGAACACTGAAGCTTTCTTT. The V call is TRBV30, the J call TRBJ1-1; D unclear. This CDR3 is built from 13 residues. The germline gives CDR1 GTSNPN, CDR2 SVGIG (reference sequence). Trimming shortened V by 1 base and J by 1 base, and 7 bases separated the two germline ends.

The rearrangement uses TRBV7-2 and TRBJ1-6; no reliable D call. The V and J ends lost 0 bases and 10 bases respectively, with 7 bases between them. Germline V gene sequence: CDR1 SGHTA, CDR2 FQGNSA. This CDR3 is built from 13 residues. The chain's CDR3 is CASSLAGESPLHF. The CDR3, as DNA: TGTGCCAGCAGCTTAGCGGGAGAATCACCCCTCCACTTT.

This chain connects TRBV7-3 to TRBJ2-3, with TRBD1 matching 7 bases. Germline values: CDR1 SGHTA, CDR2 FQGTGA. CDR3 length: 15 residues. The ends lost 5 bases at V and 0 bases at J; junction bases unmatched: 5. The CDR3 is CASSLGQPSTDTQYF. In nucleotides, the CDR3 is TGTGCCAGCAGCCTGGGACAGCCCAGCACAGATACGCAGTATTTT.

The CDR3 sequence is CASSERGSPDYGYTF. The CDR3, as DNA: TGTGCCAGCAGTGAAAGGGGATCGCCTGACTATGGCTACACCTTC. This rearrangement joins TRBV27 to TRBJ1-2; possible D gene TRBD1, 5 bases. The ends were cut back, 5 bases at V and 3 bases at J, with 16 bases in the middle. The CDR3 has 15 residues. Germline CDR1 MNHEY, CDR2 SMNVEV (reference sequence).

This chain uses TRBV4-3 with TRBJ2-3, with 12 bases identical to TRBD2. There are 16 residues in the CDR3. V trimming: 3 bases; J trimming: 4 bases; junction bases outside the gene matches: 5. In germline, CDR1 is LGHNA, CDR2 YSLEER. In DNA form, the CDR3 reads TGCGCCAGCAGCCAGGAACTAGCGGGGGGCGCAGATACGCAGTATTTT. It is translated as CASSQELAGGADTQYF.

This clone came up once. The J gene is TRBJ2-7, the V gene TRBV5-1, with TRBD2 matching over 10 bases. The CDR3 spans 17 residues. V dropped 1 base and J dropped 0; count of bases not matched to a gene: 7. The germline V gene encodes CDR1 SGHRS and CDR2 YFSETQ. The CDR3, as DNA: TGCGCCAGCAGCTTGTCGGCTAGCGGGGGCCGCTCCTACGAGCAGTACTTC. It codes for CASSLSASGGRSYEQYF.

A single count supports this clone. The V call is TRBV12-5, the J call TRBJ2-2; 8 bases map to TRBD1. Germline V gene sequence: CDR1 LGHNT, CDR2 FRNRAP. The CDR3 sequence is 16 residues long. The junction had 9 bases not matched to a gene; V was cut back by 6 bases and J by 3 bases. DNA for the CDR3: TGTGCTAGTGGCTCCGGACAGGGTGGGGACACCGGGGAGCTGTTTTTT. Protein sequence: CASGSGQGGDTGELFF.

This clone has just a few counts. V is TRBV27 and J is TRBJ1-6, with D maybe TRBD1 (5 bases). The V gene lost 6 bases and the J gene lost 9 bases, with 15 bases spanning the gap. This CDR3 is built from 14 residues. Germline lookup yields CDR1 MNHEY and CDR2 SMNVEV (reference sequence). The CDR3 nucleotides read TGTGCCAGCAGGGTGACAGTCTTGGGTTCACCCCTCCACTTT. Its translation is CASRVTVLGSPLHF.

The chain uses TRBV5-1 and TRBJ2-5; 10 nucleotides align to TRBD1. V shed 4 bases and J 1 base; nucleotides not matched to a gene: 7. Germline lookup yields CDR1 SGHRS and CDR2 YFSETQ. The CDR3 runs to 16 residues. CDR3: CASSEPGQGIQETQYF. The CDR3 DNA is TGCGCCAGCAGCGAACCGGGACAGGGGATCCAAGAGACCCAGTACTTC.

The J gene is TRBJ2-4, the V gene TRBV4-1, with TRBD2 matching over 9 bases. J lost 0 bases, V lost 2 bases, and 8 bases had no gene match. The CDR3 contains 18 residues. Germline V gene sequence: CDR1 MGHRA, CDR2 YSYEKL. DNA of the CDR3: TGCGCCAGCAGCCAACTCCTCGAGCGGGGGGTAGCCAAAAACATTCAGTACTTC. This sequence encodes CASSQLLERGVAKNIQYF.

This clone was detected a few times. Because the CDR3's place on the DNA is in doubt, the DNA is left out and the CDR3 is given as listed by TCRdb. This chain connects TRBV30 to TRBJ1-2; the table's D call, TRBD1, was not checked against the DNA. A total of 11 residues make up the CDR3, ends included. Per germline, CDR1 GTSNPN and CDR2 SVGIG (reference sequence). CDR3 region: CAWAYGTGASF.

This clone is a singleton in its sample. The chain joins TRBV19 to TRBJ2-5; 9 bases align to TRBD2. There are 15 residues in the CDR3. The junction had 7 bases not matched to a gene; V was cut back by 3 bases and J by 5 bases. The germline V gene has CDR1 LNHDA and CDR2 SQIVND (reference sequence). CDR3 coding DNA: TGTGCCAGTAGTATCAGCGGGGGGCAGAGGGAGACCCAGTACTTC. It specifies CASSISGGQRETQYF.

The rearrangement uses TRBV30 and TRBJ1-1; 8 bases agree with TRBD1. The CDR3 runs to 15 residues. Germline V CDR1 and CDR2: GTSNPN, SVGIG (reference sequence). V shed 0 bases, J shed 4 bases, and the junction held 7 bases outside the gene matches. The chain's CDR3 is CAWSVLDRDGTEAFF. DNA of the CDR3: TGTGCCTGGAGTGTACTGGACAGGGATGGCACTGAAGCTTTCTTT.

CDR3 amino acids: CSVVMNTEAFF. The CDR3 region has the DNA TGCAGCGTTGTAATGAACACTGAAGCTTTCTTT. The rearrangement joins TRBV29-1 to TRBJ1-1; D not certain. V shed 4 bases and J shed 0 bases, with 3 bases lying between them. Germline V gives CDR1 SQVTM, CDR2 ANQGSEA. The CDR3 contains 11 residues. Full variable domain (missing parts from reference TRBV29-1 and TRBJ1-1): SAVISQKPSRDICQRGTSLTIQCQVDSQVTMMFWYRQQPGQSLTLIATANQGSEATYESGFVIDKFPISRPNLTFSTLTVSNMSPEDSSIYLCSVVMNTEAFFGQGTRLTVV.

The chain carries TRBV9 and TRBJ1-1; a weak D match, TRBD1 (5 bases). This CDR3 contains 12 residues. Germline V CDR1 and CDR2: SGDLS, YYNGEE. V lost 3 bases and J lost 9, with 12 bases in between. This CDR3 is CASSAGGVKAFF. The CDR3 DNA sequence: TGTGCCAGCAGCGCTGGAGGGGTTAAAGCTTTCTTT.

V usage is TRBV4-2 and J usage is TRBJ1-1, with D maybe TRBD1 (6 bases). CDR1 is LGHNA and CDR2 is YNFKEQ in the germline V gene. Trimming took 1 base from V and 0 from J, leaving 12 bases between them. CDR3 length equals 16 residues. For the CDR3, the DNA is TGTGCCAGCAGCCAAGTCGGGTCAGGGGTGAACACTGAAGCTTTCTTT. It codes for CASSQVGSGVNTEAFF.

The rearrangement uses TRBV6-5 and TRBJ1-6, with a possible D match to TRBD1 (6 bases). Germline lookup yields CDR1 MNHEY and CDR2 SVGAGI. The CDR3 is 15 residues long. Deletions cut 6 bases from V and 2 bases from J, with 11 bases between. The chain's CDR3 is CASSPTGPYNSPLHF. In DNA form, the CDR3 reads TGTGCCAGCAGCCCCACAGGGCCCTATAATTCACCCCTCCACTTT.

Comment on this clone: Other DNA sequences in the same sample also yield this CDR3. The gene calls are TRBV7-2 and TRBJ2-7, with TRBD1 as a possible D gene (5 bases). Trimming shortened V by 0 bases and J by 3 bases, and 9 bases separated the two germline ends. Germline values: CDR1 SGHTA, CDR2 FQGNSA. This CDR3 has 14 residues. CDR3 coding DNA: TGTGCCAGCAGCTTAGCCGGACAAAGCTACGAGCAGTACTTC. Protein: CASSLAGQSYEQYF.

The chain joins TRBV7-2 to TRBJ1-2; TRBD1 matches at 8 bases. Germline assignment: CDR1 SGHTA and CDR2 FQGNSA. The length of the CDR3 is 14 residues. V trimming: 4 bases; J trimming: 9 bases; junction bases outside the gene matches: 10. CDR3 DNA sequence: TGTGCCAGCAGCTCCCAGGGACAGGTGAAAAGCTACACCTTC. Translation: CASSSQGQVKSYTF.

This CDR3 reads CASSQKEAITDTQYF. Here the CDR3 DNA reads TGTGCCAGCAGCCAAAAGGAGGCGATCACAGATACGCAGTATTTT. The chain has TRBV4-2 and TRBJ2-3; D perhaps matches TRBD2 (5 bases). Trimming left V 2 bases short and J 2 bases short, with 11 bases between. The CDR3 loop spans 15 amino acids. Germline values: CDR1 LGHNA, CDR2 YNFKEQ.

V and J are TRBV27 and TRBJ2-7; D is undetermined. Per the germline V gene, CDR1 is MNHEY and CDR2 is SMNVEV (reference sequence). Trimming cost V 3 bases and J 0 bases, with 9 bases left between them. CDR3 size: 14 residues. CDR3 loop: CASSLTKSSYEQYF. CDR3 nucleotide sequence: TGTGCCAGCAGTTTGACAAAGAGCTCCTACGAGCAGTACTTC.

CDR3 DNA sequence: TGTGCCAGCAGTTCAAGAGGGACAGGGGGCAATCAGCCCCAGCATTTT. This translates into CASSSRGTGGNQPQHF. The chain is built from TRBV28 and TRBJ1-5, with 10 bases that match TRBD1. Trimming at V came to 4 bases and at J to 2 bases, leaving 5 bases not matched to a gene. The CDR3 spans 16 residues. CDR1 and CDR2 from the germline V gene are MDHEN and SYDVKM. Complete variable domain (other parts from reference TRBV28 and TRBJ1-5): DVKVTQSSRYLVKRTGEKVFLECVQDMDHENMFWYRQDPGLGLRLIYFSYDVKMKEKGDIPEGYSVSREKKERFSLILESASTNQTSMYLCASSSRGTGGNQPQHFGDGTRLSIL.

The CDR3: CASSSERGGVHTGELFF. In nucleotides, the CDR3 is TGTGCCAGTAGTTCCGAGCGGGGGGGTGTGCACACCGGGGAGCTGTTTTTT. This rearrangement joins TRBV19 to TRBJ2-2, with 10 bases identical to TRBD2. The CDR3 has 17 residues. Per germline, CDR1 LNHDA and CDR2 SQIVND (reference sequence). V was pared by 5 bases and J by 3 bases, with 9 bases of the junction left unmatched.

This chain links TRBV29-1 with TRBJ1-2, with D maybe TRBD1 (6 bases). The germline gives CDR1 SQVTM, CDR2 ANQGSEA. The CDR3 sequence is 14 residues long. Deletions cut 7 bases from V and 6 bases from J, with 21 bases between. The DNA for the CDR3 is TGCAGCGCCAAGCTTCCGGGACAAGTCGATGGCTACACCTTC. Translated, it gives CSAKLPGQVDGYTF.

Points on this clone: The junction and the germline gene differ at one end; a read error may be behind it. This chain uses TRBV27 with TRBJ2-1; no reliable D call. Germline V gene data show CDR1 as MNHEY and CDR2 as SMNVEV (reference sequence). This CDR3 contains 13 residues. In nucleotides, the CDR3 is TGTGCCAGCAGTCTATCCCGGTACAATGAGCAGTTCTTC. It is translated as CASSLSRYNEQFF.